This TCR beta chain was observed in a study of T cells in Graves' hyperthyroidism and ophthalmopathy. With V trimmed by 3 bases and J by 5 bases, 8 bases remained unmatched. The CDR3 totals 15 residues. The germline V gene encodes CDR1 SGDLS and CDR2 YYNGEE. Amplification of TCR beta CDR3 regions used RNA as the template. With the HTBI primer set, the TCR CDR3 went through a first round of RT-PCR. TCRdb independently ran MiXCR on the multiplex PCR reads; one entry per CDR3 protein. Of nearly 750,000 distinct CDR3 sequences in the sample, roughly a third were seen once. Patients showing uncontrolled infection, other autoimmune disease, pregnancy or lactation were ineligible.

The V gene is TRBV9, the J gene TRBJ1-1, with TRBD1 matching 9 bases. The source material was blood. This clonotype was sampled from a woman in her thirties or forties with Graves' hyperthyroidism. The CDR3 spells CASSALGTGLTEAFF. In DNA form, the CDR3 reads TGTGCCAGCAGCGCATTAGGGACAGGGCTAACTGAAGCTTTCTTT.